This T cell receptor beta chain was captured in a study of T cells in localized non-small cell lung cancer. Study observations and caveats: Uninvolved adjacent lung had more T cell clonality than any other tissue, topping tumor. When the top 100 tumor clones were examined, a median around 58 of them also appeared in the adjacent lung, which was paired and uninvolved. Since sequencing was restricted to only one region of the tumor, intratumor heterogeneity remains a possibility. Prolonged overall survival went with higher T cell density in the blood.

This CDR3 is built from 16 residues. J gave up 8 bases and V 4 bases, and 9 bases lay outside the gene matches. CDR1 is SGDLS and CDR2 is YYNGEE in the germline V gene. Remarks on this clone: What it recognizes is unknown.

Sequencing was performed with immunoSEQ multiplex PCR; in TCRdb, only in-frame clones are kept and a portion is missing. Of roughly 38,000 clones listed, about 86% are singletons. The material was peripheral blood, obtained before any cancer treatment. The rearrangement links TRBV9 to TRBJ2-1; TRBD2 aligns across 13 bases. This receptor was obtained from a woman aged 18-55 years with stage III lung adenocarcinoma. The CDR3 spells CASSPRLAGGFHEQFF. The CDR3, as DNA: TGTGCCAGCAGCCCTAGACTAGCGGGGGGTTTCCATGAGCAGTTCTTC.